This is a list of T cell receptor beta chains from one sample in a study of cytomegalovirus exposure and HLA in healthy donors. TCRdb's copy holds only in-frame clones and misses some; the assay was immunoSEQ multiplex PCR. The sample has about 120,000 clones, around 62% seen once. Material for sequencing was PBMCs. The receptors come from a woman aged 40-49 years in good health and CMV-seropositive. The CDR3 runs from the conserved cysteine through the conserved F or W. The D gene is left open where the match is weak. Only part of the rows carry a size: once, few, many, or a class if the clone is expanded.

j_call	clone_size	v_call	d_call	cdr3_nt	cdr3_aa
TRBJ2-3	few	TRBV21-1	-	TGTGCCAGCAGCAAAGTCTATGGGGTAAAGAGAAAGGGACAGGGGGCCCCAGATACGCAGTATTTT	CASSKVYGVKRKGQGAPDTQYF
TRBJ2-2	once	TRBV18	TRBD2	TGTGCCAGCTCACCTCGTCGTCTAGCGGACACCGGGGAGCTGTTTTTT	CASSPRRLADTGELFF
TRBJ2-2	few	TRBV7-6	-	TGTGCCAGCAGCTCACTCCCTAGGGGCGCGAACACCGGGGAGCTGTTTTTT	CASSSLPRGANTGELFF
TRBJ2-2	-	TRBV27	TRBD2	TGTGCCAGCAGTCCCGGGACTAATCCTGGGGAGCTGTTTTTT	CASSPGTNPGELFF
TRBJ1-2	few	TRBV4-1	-	TGCGCCAGCAACAGGGTTCCCCTTCTGAGAGGCTACACCTTC	CASNRVPLLRGYTF
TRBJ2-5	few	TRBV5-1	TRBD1	TGCGCCAGCAGCTTGGGAGACAGGGGGCAAGAGACCCAGTACTTC	CASSLGDRGQETQYF
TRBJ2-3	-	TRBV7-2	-	TGTGCCAGCAGCTTAATCCAGGCAGATACGCAGTATTTT	CASSLIQADTQYF
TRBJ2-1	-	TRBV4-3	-	TGCGCCAGCAGCCAAGATCGGAGGATCCCCTACAATGAGCAGTTCTTC	CASSQDRRIPYNEQFF
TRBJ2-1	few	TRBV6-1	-	TGTGCCAGCGGATGGCGGTACAATGAGCAGTTCTTC	CASGWRYNEQFF
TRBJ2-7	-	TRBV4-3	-	TGCGCCAGCAGCCAAGAGGAGGGAGAGGGATACGAGCAGTACTTC	CASSQEEGEGYEQYF
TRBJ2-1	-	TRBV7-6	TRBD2	TGTGCCAGCAGCTCCGGGACTAGCGTATTGTTGAGGGAGCAGTTCTTC	CASSSGTSVLLREQFF
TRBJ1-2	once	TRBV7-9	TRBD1	TGTGCCAGCAGCTCTAGAACAGGGGACTATGGCTACACCTTC	CASSSRTGDYGYTF
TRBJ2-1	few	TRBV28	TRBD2	TGTGCCAGCAGTCCCGGGGGGGGGAGGGATGAGCAGTTCTTC	CASSPGGGRDEQFF
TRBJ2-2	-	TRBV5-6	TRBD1	TGTGCCAGCAGCTTGGTTCAGGGGGCGATCGGGGAGCTGTTTTTT	CASSLVQGAIGELFF
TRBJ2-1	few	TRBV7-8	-	TGTGCCAGCAGCTTCTCGGCAGGACAATACAATGAGCAGTTCTTC	CASSFSAGQYNEQFF
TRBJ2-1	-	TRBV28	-	TGTGCCAGCAGTGTTGGGGGGGCCTGGGCCTACAATGAGCAATTCTTC	CASSVGGAWAYNEQFF
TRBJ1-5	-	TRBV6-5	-	TGTGCCAGCAGTTCCGTCGATTCGGAGCCCCAGCATTTT	CASSSVDSEPQHF
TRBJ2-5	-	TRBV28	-	TGTGCCAGCAGTTTACGGACCTTGAGGGCGACGGCCCAAGAGACCCAGTACTTC	CASSLRTLRATAQETQYF